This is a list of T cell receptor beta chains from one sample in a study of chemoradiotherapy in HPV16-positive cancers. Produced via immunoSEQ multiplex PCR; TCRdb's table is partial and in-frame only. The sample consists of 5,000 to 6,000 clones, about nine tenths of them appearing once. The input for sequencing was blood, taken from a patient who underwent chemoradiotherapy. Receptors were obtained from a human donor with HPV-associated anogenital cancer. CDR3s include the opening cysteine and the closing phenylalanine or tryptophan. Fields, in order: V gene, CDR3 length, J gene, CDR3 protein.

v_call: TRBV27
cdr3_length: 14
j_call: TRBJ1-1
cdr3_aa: CASSGDRWNTEAFF

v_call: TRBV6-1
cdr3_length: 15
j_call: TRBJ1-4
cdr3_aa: CASSEAGRGWQKLFF

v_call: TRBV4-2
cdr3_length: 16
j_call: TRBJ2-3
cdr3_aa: CASSQDGRGGDDTQYF

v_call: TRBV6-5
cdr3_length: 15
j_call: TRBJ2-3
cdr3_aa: CASREPGTSADTQYF

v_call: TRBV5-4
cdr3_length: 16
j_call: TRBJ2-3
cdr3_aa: CASSLNGGRAGDTQYF

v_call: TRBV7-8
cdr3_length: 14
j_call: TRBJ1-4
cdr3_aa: CASSRRTVGEKLFF

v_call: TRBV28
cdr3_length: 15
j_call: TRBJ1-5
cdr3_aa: CASSFWGLSNQPQHF

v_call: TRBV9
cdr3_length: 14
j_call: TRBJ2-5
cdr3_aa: CASSGKGVGETQYF

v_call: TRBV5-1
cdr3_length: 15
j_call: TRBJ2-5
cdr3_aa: CASSLGLEGGETQYF

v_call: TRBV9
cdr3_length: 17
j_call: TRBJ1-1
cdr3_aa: CASRETGGQGNNTEAFF

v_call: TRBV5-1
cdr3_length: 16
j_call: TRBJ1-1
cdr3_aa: CASSSTWVDSTTEAFF

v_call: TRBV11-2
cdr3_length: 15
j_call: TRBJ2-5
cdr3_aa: CASTTDRPIQETQYF